This passage covers 32 T cell receptor beta chains from one sample sequenced in a study of sequential checkpoint blockade in melanoma. This table comes from immunoSEQ multiplex PCR, and its TCRdb copy is limited to in-frame clones, with some not included. The table includes about 22,000 clones, 55% to 70% detected once. Treatment defined: randomized to nivolumab then ipilimumab (arm A) or the reverse (arm B). The source material was CD8+ T cells sorted from blood (inferred from file names), sampled from a patient given nivolumab and ipilimumab in sequence. These receptors were collected from a human donor with melanoma.

This clone was seen more than once but under ten times. The chain recombines TRBV5-1 with TRBJ2-1; 9 positions agree with TRBD1. Trimming at V came to 5 bases and at J to 6 bases, leaving 9 bases not matched to a gene. The CDR3 extends over 15 amino acids. The germline V gene has CDR1 SGHRS and CDR2 YFSETQ. As DNA, the CDR3 is TGCGCCAGCAGGATCGGGACAGGGAAGGGCAATGAGCAGTTCTTC. It translates to CASRIGTGKGNEQFF.

This clone was counted between two and nine times. The chain uses TRBV27 and TRBJ2-7, with D hard to call. The CDR3 runs 13 residues. The germline V gene has CDR1 MNHEY and CDR2 SMNVEV (reference sequence). The V gene lost 2 bases and the J gene lost 3 bases, with 8 bases spanning the gap. CDR3 nucleotide sequence: TGTGCCAGCAGTTTAGCGGCAAACTACGAGCAGTACTTC. This sequence encodes CASSLAANYEQYF.

The chain is built from TRBV5-4 and TRBJ2-7; D might be TRBD1 (6 bases). CDR1 SGHNT and CDR2 YYREEE come from the germline V gene (reference sequence). The CDR3 consists of 14 residues. V was cut by 0 bases and J by 1 base, with 8 bases left in between. This CDR3 reads CASSLGGPSYEQYF. The DNA of the CDR3 is TGTGCCAGCAGCTTGGGGGGGCCGTCCTACGAGCAGTACTTC.

The table lists this clone with a few counts. The chain combines TRBV6-1 with TRBJ2-2; 14 bases are a match to TRBD2. Looked up from germline, CDR1 is MNHNS and CDR2 is SASEGT. The CDR3 contains 15 residues. V lost 6 bases and J lost 5; bases outside the gene matches: 2. CDR3 DNA sequence: TGTGCCAGCAGCTGGACTAGCGGGGGGACCGGGGAGCTGTTTTTT. It specifies CASSWTSGGTGELFF.

This clone was seen just once. The chain uses TRBV27 and TRBJ2-7; 12 bases are shared with TRBD1. The length of the CDR3 is 13 residues. Germline trimming cut 6 bases from V and 10 bases from J; bases unmatched to any gene: 7. The V gene's germline CDR1 is MNHEY and CDR2 SMNVEV (reference sequence). CDR3 protein: CASSFGTGGFQYF. The CDR3 nucleotides read TGTGCCAGCAGCTTCGGGACAGGGGGCTTTCAGTACTTC.

V usage is TRBV27 and J usage is TRBJ1-1; 9 bases map to TRBD1. Germline V lookup: CDR1 MNHEY, CDR2 SMNVEV (reference sequence). The CDR3 has 13 amino acids. With 8 bases clipped from V and 4 bases from J, the junction kept 5 bases outside the gene matches. This CDR3 is CASGGTGPTEAFF. The CDR3 region has the DNA TGTGCCAGCGGAGGGACAGGGCCCACTGAAGCTTTCTTT.

CDR3: CASSAPLAASGANVLTF. CDR3 bases: TGTGCCAGCAGCGCACCGCTAGCGGCGTCGGGGGCCAACGTCCTGACTTTC. J is TRBJ2-6 and V is TRBV9, with 7 bases matching TRBD2. The junction had 10 bases not matched to a gene; V was cut back by 3 bases and J by 4 bases. The CDR3 runs 17 residues. Germline V gives CDR1 SGDLS, CDR2 YYNGEE. Complete variable domain (other parts from reference TRBV9 and TRBJ2-6): DSGVTQTPKHLITATGQRVTLRCSPRSGDLSVYWYQQSLDQGLQFLIQYYNGEERAKGNILERFSAQQFPDLHSELNLSSLELGDSALYFCASSAPLAASGANVLTFGAGSRLTVL.

This clone is medium-sized within its sample. The rearrangement links TRBV6-1 to TRBJ2-7; D is perhaps TRBD1 (6 bases). This CDR3 is 14 amino acids long. Germline values: CDR1 MNHNS, CDR2 SASEGT. V gave up 7 bases and J gave up 3 bases, with 16 bases separating them. The CDR3, as DNA: TGTGCCAGCACCCGAGGGTGGGACAACTACGAGCAGTACGTC. It is translated as CASTRGWDNYEQYV.

The chain recombines TRBV28 with TRBJ1-5; TRBD1 matches at 7 bases. Germline V gene data show CDR1 as MDHEN and CDR2 as SYDVKM. The CDR3 runs 15 residues. The V and J ends lost 5 bases and 7 bases, in that order; junction bases with no gene match: 11. In DNA, the CDR3 is TGTGCCAGCAGTAACCTTCAGGGGGTCGGGCAGCCCCAGCATTTT. Translation: CASSNLQGVGQPQHF.

The CDR3 here is CASSLRQGSTDTQYF. The CDR3 DNA follows: TGTGCCAGCAGTCTACGACAGGGGTCAACAGATACGCAGTATTTT. V usage is TRBV21-1 and J usage is TRBJ2-3; TRBD1, the D gene given by the table, was not confirmed from the DNA. TRBV21-1 is termed a pseudogene. The CDR3 runs 15 residues.

This clone has more than one count but fewer than ten. J is TRBJ1-1 and V is TRBV7-3; D unclear. Germline CDR1 and CDR2: SGHTA and FQGTGA. CDR3 length: 14 residues. Deletions cut 5 bases from V and 1 base from J, with 11 bases between. Here the CDR3 reads CASSQAGGNTEAFF. The CDR3 nucleotides are TGTGCCAGCAGCCAAGCCGGAGGGAACACTGAAGCTTTCTTT.

The chain links TRBV27 to TRBJ2-6; D may be TRBD1 (5 bases). Per the germline V gene, CDR1 is MNHEY and CDR2 is SMNVEV (reference sequence). Trimming left V 8 bases short and J 0 bases short, with 23 bases between. CDR3 length equals 19 residues. In nucleotides, the CDR3 is TGTGCCAGCCTTGACCGCCCAACAGGAATGAGCTCTGGGGCCAACGTCCTGACTTTC. Its protein product is CASLDRPTGMSSGANVLTF.

This sequence joins TRBV5-1 and TRBJ1-4; 7 nucleotides line up with TRBD1. The CDR3 consists of 15 residues. The germline V gene encodes CDR1 SGHRS and CDR2 YFSETQ. J lost 4 bases, V lost 4 bases, and 7 bases had no gene match. The CDR3 coding sequence is TGCGCCAGCAGCCCGTGGGACAGTGTTAATGAAAAACTGTTTTTT. Translation gives CASSPWDSVNEKLFF.

The sample holds a few counts of this clone. The genes are TRBV2 and TRBJ1-1; 9 bases line up with TRBD1. CDR3 length equals 14 residues. Unmatched junction bases numbered 1, after V lost 3 bases and J lost 2 bases. CDR1 SNHLY and CDR2 FYNNEI come from the germline V gene. The DNA of the CDR3 is TGTGCCAGCAGTGATACAGGGGGCAACACTGAAGCTTTCTTT. It yields the protein CASSDTGGNTEAFF. Variable domain in full (rest from reference TRBV2 and TRBJ1-1): EPEVTQTPSHQVTQMGQEVILRCVPISNHLYFYWYRQILGQKVEFLVSFYNNEISEKSEIFDDQFSVERPDGSNFTLKIRSTKLEDSAMYFCASSDTGGNTEAFFGQGTRLTVV.

The genes are TRBV2 and TRBJ2-3; TRBD1 matches at 12 bases. The germline gives CDR1 SNHLY, CDR2 FYNNEI. The CDR3 loop spans 16 amino acids. V lost 3 bases and J lost 4; bases outside the gene matches: 5. The CDR3 DNA sequence: TGTGCCAGCAGTGAGCGTGGGACAGGGGGCCCAGATACGCAGTATTTT. Translating it yields CASSERGTGGPDTQYF.

The chain is built from TRBV5-1 and TRBJ2-1; D perhaps matches TRBD1 (5 bases). V gave up 0 bases and J gave up 0 bases, with 7 bases separating them. Germline-derived CDR1 and CDR2 are SGHRS and YFSETQ. The length of the CDR3 is 15 residues. CDR3 nucleotides: TGCGCCAGCAGCTTGGGACAGAGCTCCTACAATGAGCAGTTCTTC. Translation gives CASSLGQSSYNEQFF. Full variable domain (rest looked up from reference TRBV5-1 and TRBJ2-1): KAGVTQTPRYLIKTRGQQVTLSCSPISGHRSVSWYQQTPGQGLQFLFEYFSETQRNKGNFPGRFSGRQFSNSRSEMNVSTLELGDSALYLCASSLGQSSYNEQFFGPGTRLTVL.

The chain has TRBV25-1 and TRBJ2-5, with a weak D call TRBD1 (6 bases). The CDR3 extends over 11 amino acids. Germline values: CDR1 MGHDK, CDR2 SYGVNS. Trimming stripped 5 bases from V and 9 bases from J, with 10 bases between. This CDR3 reads CASSTWGPQYF. The CDR3 region has the DNA TGTGCCAGCAGTACCTGGGGGCCCCAGTACTTC.

The rearrangement uses TRBV2 and TRBJ1-3; D is unclear. Deletions cut 2 bases from V and 0 bases from J, with 5 bases between. This CDR3 is built from 14 residues. The germline CDR1 and CDR2 sequences are SNHLY and FYNNEI. The CDR3: CASSELSSGNTIYF. Here the CDR3 DNA reads TGTGCCAGCAGTGAACTGAGCTCTGGAAACACCATATATTTT. Filled out from reference TRBV2 and TRBJ1-3, the complete variable domain reads EPEVTQTPSHQVTQMGQEVILRCVPISNHLYFYWYRQILGQKVEFLVSFYNNEISEKSEIFDDQFSVERPDGSNFTLKIRSTKLEDSAMYFCASSELSSGNTIYFGEGSWLTVV.

The chain links TRBV9 to TRBJ1-2; TRBD1 matches 7 bases. Trimming cost V 3 bases and J 2 bases; bases outside gene matches: 7. Germline CDR1 reads SGDLS; CDR2 reads YYNGEE. This CDR3 contains 15 residues. The CDR3 sequence: CASSAAGQPNYGYTF. In DNA form, the CDR3 reads TGTGCCAGCAGCGCCGCGGGACAGCCAAACTATGGCTACACCTTC.

The chain uses TRBV4-1 and TRBJ1-1; D unresolved. The CDR3 contains 14 residues. Trimming removed 1 base at V and 3 bases at J, with 9 bases between. The germline CDR1 and CDR2 sequences are MGHRA and YSYEKL. The CDR3 spells CASSQGGSDTEAFF. The CDR3 DNA reads TGCGCCAGCAGCCAAGGCGGGTCAGACACTGAAGCTTTCTTT.

The rearrangement links TRBV13 to TRBJ2-5; D is possibly TRBD2 (6 bases). The CDR3 totals 15 residues. V lost 3 bases, J lost 2 bases, and 13 bases lay in between. Germline CDR1 is PRHDT and CDR2 is FYEKMQ (reference sequence). CDR3 sequence: CASSLRGGIQETQYF. DNA of the CDR3: TGTGCCAGCAGCTTGCGTGGCGGGATACAAGAGACCCAGTACTTC.

The J gene is TRBJ2-3, the V gene TRBV5-4; perhaps TRBD2 as D (6 bases). Trimming took 3 bases from V and 11 from J, leaving 13 bases between them. Germline CDR1 reads SGHNT; CDR2 reads YYREEE (reference sequence). The CDR3 length is 12 residues. The CDR3 here is CASSSQGGGQYF. The CDR3, as DNA: TGTGCCAGCAGCTCCCAGGGAGGAGGGCAGTATTTT.

DNA of the CDR3: TGTGCCAGTAGTATGAGCGGGGGGGCAGATACGCAGTATTTT. Amino acid sequence: CASSMSGGADTQYF. The chain combines TRBV19 with TRBJ2-3; TRBD2 matches at 10 bases. V shed 3 bases, J shed 4 bases, and the junction held 1 base outside the gene matches. The CDR3 has 14 amino acids. Germline values: CDR1 LNHDA, CDR2 SQIVND (reference sequence).

The chain links TRBV5-1 to TRBJ2-1, with 10 bases identical to TRBD2. V dropped 0 bases and J dropped 0; count of bases not matched to a gene: 6. Germline V gene lookup returns CDR1 SGHRS and CDR2 YFSETQ. The CDR3 totals 18 residues. In DNA, the CDR3 is TGCGCCAGCAGCTTGGGGAGCGGGGGGGACATCTCCTACAATGAGCAGTTCTTC. Translating gives CASSLGSGGDISYNEQFF. The whole variable domain, filled in from reference TRBV5-1 and TRBJ2-1, reads KAGVTQTPRYLIKTRGQQVTLSCSPISGHRSVSWYQQTPGQGLQFLFEYFSETQRNKGNFPGRFSGRQFSNSRSEMNVSTLELGDSALYLCASSLGSGGDISYNEQFFGPGTRLTVL.

The V and J genes are TRBV18 and TRBJ2-7, with 8 bases lining up with TRBD2. Germline CDR1 reads KGHSH; CDR2 reads LQKENI. The V segment lost 9 bases and the J segment 6 bases; nucleotides outside the gene matches: 4. This CDR3 is 11 amino acids long. CDR3 nucleotide sequence: TGTGCCAGTTTGAGCGGGGGCGAGCAGTACTTC. Protein sequence: CASLSGGEQYF.

This clone was picked up one time. This chain joins TRBV6-4 and TRBJ2-2, with a weak D call TRBD1 (6 bases). CDR3 size: 16 residues. Per germline, CDR1 MRHNA and CDR2 SNTAGT. With 0 bases removed from V and 6 bases from J, the gap between germline ends came to 14 bases. In DNA, the CDR3 is TGTGCCAGCAGTGACTCCGTTCAGGGGTCCTCCGGGGAGCTGTTTTTT. As protein: CASSDSVQGSSGELFF.

V is TRBV4-3 and J is TRBJ1-1, with a possible D match to TRBD1 (5 bases). The V gene's germline CDR1 is LGHNA and CDR2 YSLEER. The CDR3 is 13 amino acids. Trimming shortened V by 3 bases and J by 1 base, and 6 bases separated the two germline ends. The CDR3 protein is CASSHDRNTEAFF. The DNA of the CDR3 is TGCGCCAGCAGCCATGACAGGAACACTGAAGCTTTCTTT.

This clone was seen only a few times. The rearrangement links TRBV6-1 to TRBJ2-5, with 7 bases aligning to TRBD2. Unmatched junction bases numbered 6, after V lost 7 bases and J lost 1 base. The CDR3 contains 14 residues. The V gene's germline CDR1 is MNHNS and CDR2 SASEGT. This chain's CDR3 is CASTLGRGQETQYF. As DNA, the CDR3 is TGTGCCAGCACCTTAGGGAGGGGCCAAGAGACCCAGTACTTC.

V is TRBV29-1 and J is TRBJ1-2, with D possibly being TRBD1 (6 bases). The CDR3 spans 14 residues. The germline V and J ends were trimmed by 3 bases and 2 bases, with 13 bases remaining between them. The germline V gene encodes CDR1 SQVTM and CDR2 ANQGSEA. The CDR3 spells CSVERQGRNYGYTF. The CDR3 DNA sequence: TGCAGCGTTGAGCGGCAGGGGAGAAACTATGGCTACACCTTC.

This chain joins TRBV12-5 and TRBJ2-1, with 9 bases identical to TRBD1. Germline V gene data show CDR1 as LGHNT and CDR2 as FRNRAP. This CDR3 spans 15 amino acids. Trimming at V came to 10 bases and at J to 7 bases, leaving 14 bases not matched to a gene. The CDR3 nucleotides read TGTGCTACGTCCCCCGGGACAGGGTCAATGAATGAGCAGTTCTTC. This gives the protein CATSPGTGSMNEQFF.

This clone showed up just a few times. The CDR3: CASSPRQGPNEKLFF. CDR3 bases: TGTGCCAGTAGTCCCCGACAGGGACCAAATGAAAAACTGTTTTTT. The chain combines TRBV19 with TRBJ1-4, with 7 bases matching TRBD1. With 5 bases clipped from V and 5 bases from J, the junction kept 8 bases outside the gene matches. Germline V lookup: CDR1 LNHDA, CDR2 SQIVND (reference sequence). The CDR3 extends over 15 amino acids.

J is TRBJ1-1 and V is TRBV30; no reliable D call. This CDR3 is built from 13 residues. Trimming left V 3 bases short and J 5 bases short, with 13 bases between. CDR1 GTSNPN and CDR2 SVGIG come from the germline V gene (reference sequence). The CDR3 bases are TGTGCCTGGAGGGGGAGGGCGAGGACTGAAGCTTTCTTT. Translating gives CAWRGRARTEAFF.